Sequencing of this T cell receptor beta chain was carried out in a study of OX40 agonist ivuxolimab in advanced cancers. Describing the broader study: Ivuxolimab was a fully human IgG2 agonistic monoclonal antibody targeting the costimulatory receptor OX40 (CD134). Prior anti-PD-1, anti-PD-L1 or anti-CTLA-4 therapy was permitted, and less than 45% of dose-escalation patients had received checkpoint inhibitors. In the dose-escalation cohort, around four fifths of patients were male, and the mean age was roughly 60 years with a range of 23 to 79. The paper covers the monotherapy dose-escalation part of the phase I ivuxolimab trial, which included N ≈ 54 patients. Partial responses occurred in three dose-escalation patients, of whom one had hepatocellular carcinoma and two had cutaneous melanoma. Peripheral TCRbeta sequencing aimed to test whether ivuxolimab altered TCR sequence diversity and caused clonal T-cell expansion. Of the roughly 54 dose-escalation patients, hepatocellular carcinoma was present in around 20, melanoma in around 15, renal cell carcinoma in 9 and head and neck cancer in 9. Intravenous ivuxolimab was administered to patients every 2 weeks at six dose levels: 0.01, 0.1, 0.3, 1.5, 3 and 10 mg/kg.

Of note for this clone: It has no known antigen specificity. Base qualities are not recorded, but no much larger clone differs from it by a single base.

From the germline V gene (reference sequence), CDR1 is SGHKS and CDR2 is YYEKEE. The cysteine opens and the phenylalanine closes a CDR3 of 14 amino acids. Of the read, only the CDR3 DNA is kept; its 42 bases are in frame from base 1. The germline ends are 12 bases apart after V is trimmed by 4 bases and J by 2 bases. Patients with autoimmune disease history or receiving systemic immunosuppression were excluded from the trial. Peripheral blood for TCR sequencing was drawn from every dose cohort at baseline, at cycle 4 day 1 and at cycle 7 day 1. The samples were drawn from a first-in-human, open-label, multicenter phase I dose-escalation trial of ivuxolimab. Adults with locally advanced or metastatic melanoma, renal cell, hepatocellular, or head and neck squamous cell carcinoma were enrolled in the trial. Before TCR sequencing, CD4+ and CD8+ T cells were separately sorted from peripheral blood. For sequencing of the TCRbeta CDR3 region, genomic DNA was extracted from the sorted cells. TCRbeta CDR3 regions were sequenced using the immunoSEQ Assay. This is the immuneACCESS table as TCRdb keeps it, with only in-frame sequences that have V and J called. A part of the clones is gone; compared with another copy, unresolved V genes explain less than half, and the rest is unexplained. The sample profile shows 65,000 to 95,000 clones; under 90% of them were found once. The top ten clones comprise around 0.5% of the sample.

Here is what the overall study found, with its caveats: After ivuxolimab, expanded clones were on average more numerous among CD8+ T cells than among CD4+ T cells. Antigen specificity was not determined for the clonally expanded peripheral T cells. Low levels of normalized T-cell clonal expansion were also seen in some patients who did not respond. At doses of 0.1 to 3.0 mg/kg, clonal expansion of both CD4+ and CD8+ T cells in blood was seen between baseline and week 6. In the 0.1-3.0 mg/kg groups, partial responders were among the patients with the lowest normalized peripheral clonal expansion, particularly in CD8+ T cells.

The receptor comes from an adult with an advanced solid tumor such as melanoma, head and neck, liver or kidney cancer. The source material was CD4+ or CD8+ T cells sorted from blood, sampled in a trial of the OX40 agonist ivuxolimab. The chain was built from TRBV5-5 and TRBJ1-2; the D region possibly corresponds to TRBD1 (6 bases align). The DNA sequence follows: TGTGCCAGCAGCGATACCACAGGGAACTATGGCTACACCTTC. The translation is CASSDTTGNYGYTF.